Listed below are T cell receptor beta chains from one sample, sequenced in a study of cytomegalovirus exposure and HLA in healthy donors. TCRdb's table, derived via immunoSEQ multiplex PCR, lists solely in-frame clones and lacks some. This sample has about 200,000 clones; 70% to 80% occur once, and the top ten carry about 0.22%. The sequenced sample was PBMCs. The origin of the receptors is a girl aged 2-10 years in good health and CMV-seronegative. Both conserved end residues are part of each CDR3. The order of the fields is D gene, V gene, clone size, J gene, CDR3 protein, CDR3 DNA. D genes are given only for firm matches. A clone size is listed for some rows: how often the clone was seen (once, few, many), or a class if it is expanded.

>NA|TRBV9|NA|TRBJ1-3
CASSVFAGRSGNTIYF
TGTGCCAGCAGCGTATTTGCAGGGCGCTCTGGAAACACCATATATTTT
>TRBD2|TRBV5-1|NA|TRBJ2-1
CASADRIAGVRVRNEQFF
TGCGCCAGCGCCGATCGCATAGCGGGAGTACGTGTTAGGAATGAGCAGTTCTTC
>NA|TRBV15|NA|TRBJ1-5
CATSRDRANQPQHF
TGTGCCACCAGCAGAGACAGGGCCAATCAGCCCCAGCATTTT
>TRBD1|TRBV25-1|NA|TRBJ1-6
CASSTPGTGLSPLHF
TGTGCCAGTTCCACCCCCGGGACAGGGTTATCACCCCTCCACTTT
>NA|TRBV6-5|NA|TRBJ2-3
CASTPTRPTDTQYF
TGTGCCAGCACCCCCACGCGGCCCACAGATACGCAGTATTTT
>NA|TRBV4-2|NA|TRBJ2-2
CASSQGGLRPGELFF
TGTGCCAGCAGCCAAGGGGGCTTAAGGCCCGGGGAGCTGTTTTTT
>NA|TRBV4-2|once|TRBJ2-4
CASSHQEPLAKNIQYF
TGTGCCAGCAGCCACCAGGAACCGCTAGCCAAAAACATTCAGTACTTC
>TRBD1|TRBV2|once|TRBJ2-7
CASSEEGGQGSTRYF
TGTGCCAGCAGTGAAGAAGGGGGACAGGGATCGACGCGGTACTTC
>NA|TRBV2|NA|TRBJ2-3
CASSATDTQYF
TGTGCCAGCTCCGCGACAGATACGCAGTATTTT
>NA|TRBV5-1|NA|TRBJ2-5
CASSSAGSIETQYF
TGCGCCAGCAGCTCAGCAGGGTCAATAGAGACCCAGTACTTC
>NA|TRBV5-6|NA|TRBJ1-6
CASSLAPSGYNSPLHF
TGTGCCAGCAGCTTGGCCCCGAGCGGCTATAATTCACCCCTCCACTTT
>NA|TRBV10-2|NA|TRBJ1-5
CASSESGPQHF
TGCGCCAGCAGTGAGTCGGGCCCCCAGCATTTT
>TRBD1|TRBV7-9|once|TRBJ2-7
CASSATDRGSYEQYF
TGTGCCAGCAGCGCAACGGACAGGGGCTCCTACGAGCAGTACTTC
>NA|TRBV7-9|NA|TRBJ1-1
CSSSPPGNTEAFF
TGTTCCAGCAGCCCCCCGGGAAACACTGAAGCTTTCTTT
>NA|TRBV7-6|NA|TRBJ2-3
CASSFSQASTDTQYF
TGTGCCAGCAGCTTCTCACAGGCTAGCACAGATACGCAGTATTTT
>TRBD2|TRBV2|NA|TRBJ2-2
CASSLAGDNTGELFF
TGTGCCAGCAGTTTAGCGGGGGATAACACCGGGGAGCTGTTTTTT
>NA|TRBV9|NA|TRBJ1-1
CASSLDTLNTEAFF
TGTGCCAGCAGCCTGGACACATTGAACACTGAAGCTTTCTTT
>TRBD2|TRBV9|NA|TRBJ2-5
CASSGSGTSGETQYF
TGTGCCAGCAGCGGCTCCGGGACTAGCGGGGAGACCCAGTACTTC
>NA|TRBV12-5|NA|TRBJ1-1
CASGLGGLTEAFF
TGTGCTAGTGGTTTAGGAGGGCTCACTGAAGCTTTCTTT
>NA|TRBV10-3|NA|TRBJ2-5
CAISVDRQETQYF
TGTGCCATCAGTGTGGACAGACAAGAGACCCAGTACTTC
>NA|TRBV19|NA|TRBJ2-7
CASSIKDGSRGEQYF
TGTGCCAGTAGTATAAAAGACGGGTCCAGGGGCGAGCAGTACTTC
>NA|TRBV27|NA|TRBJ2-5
CASSLYAGGLETQYF
TGTGCCAGCAGTTTATATGCCGGGGGTTTGGAGACCCAGTACTTC
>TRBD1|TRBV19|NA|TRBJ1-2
CASIGDRGDYGYTF
TGTGCCAGTATTGGCGACAGGGGAGACTATGGCTACACCTTC